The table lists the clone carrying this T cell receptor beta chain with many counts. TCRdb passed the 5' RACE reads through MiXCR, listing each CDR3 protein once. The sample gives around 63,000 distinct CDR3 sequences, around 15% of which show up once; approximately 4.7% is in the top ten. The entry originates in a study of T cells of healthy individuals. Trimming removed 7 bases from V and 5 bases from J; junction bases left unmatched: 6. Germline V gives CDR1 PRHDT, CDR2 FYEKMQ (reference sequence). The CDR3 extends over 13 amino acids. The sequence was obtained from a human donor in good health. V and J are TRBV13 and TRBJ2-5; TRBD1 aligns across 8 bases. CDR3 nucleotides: TGTGCCAGCACCGCAGGGGGCCCTGAGACCCAGTACTTC. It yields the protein CASTAGGPETQYF.